The 10 T cell receptor beta chains given below trace back to one sample, sequenced in a study of T cell repertoires in cytomegalovirus infection. TCRdb itself ran the reads through MiXCR, one entry per CDR3 protein. The table has 450,000 to 650,000 distinct CDR3 sequences, about 30% seen once. Sample: PBMCs. Receptors originate from a human donor in good health (CMV status not recorded). Some clones in this sample may be carry-over from other donors' samples.

This clonotype was counted between two and nine times. V usage is TRBV6-2 or TRBV6-3 and J usage is TRBJ2-1; tentative D call: TRBD1 (6 bases). Germline V gene lookup returns CDR1 MNHEY and CDR2 SVGEGT. Deletions cut 2 bases from V and 7 bases from J, with 15 bases between. CDR3 length equals 15 residues. This CDR3 is CASSYTGIYANEQFF. CDR3 bases: TGTGCCAGCAGTTACACAGGGATATACGCGAATGAGCAGTTCTTC.

V usage is TRBV7-9 and J usage is TRBJ1-5; 9 nucleotides match TRBD1. V gave up 5 bases and J gave up 6 bases; unmatched junction bases: 5. CDR3 length: 14 residues. Germline CDR1 and CDR2: SEHNR and FQNEAQ (reference sequence). This chain's CDR3 is CASSVQGAVQPQHF. CDR3 sequence (DNA): TGTGCCAGCAGCGTACAGGGGGCTGTTCAGCCCCAGCATTTT.

This clonotype has just a few counts. The rearrangement uses TRBV6-1 and TRBJ1-2; D is unclear. Trimming took 5 bases from V and 4 from J, leaving 8 bases between them. Germline V lookup: CDR1 MNHNS, CDR2 SASEGT. CDR3 length equals 12 residues. In DNA form, the CDR3 reads TGTGCCAGCAGTAGTCTCCGCTATGGCTACACCTTC. It yields the protein CASSSLRYGYTF.

This clonotype was found once. This chain joins TRBV5-1 and TRBJ2-1; D not resolved. V lost 2 bases and J 4 bases, leaving 13 bases between the germline ends. Germline V gene sequence: CDR1 SGHRS, CDR2 YFSETQ. There are 15 residues in the CDR3. CDR3 residues: CASSFVGRRYNEQFF. CDR3 DNA: TGCGCCAGCAGCTTTGTGGGCAGGAGATACAATGAGCAGTTCTTC.

This clonotype was detected only a few times. CDR3 nucleotides: TGTGCCAGCAGTTACTCTCTGGGACTTAGTAACACCGGGGAGCTGTTTTTT. It is translated as CASSYSLGLSNTGELFF. The chain recombines TRBV6-5 with TRBJ2-2; possibly TRBD2 for D (6 bases). The CDR3 has 17 residues. Germline V gene data show CDR1 as MNHEY and CDR2 as SVGAGI. V lost 0 bases to trimming and J lost 2 bases, with 13 bases between them.

The V call is TRBV28, the J call TRBJ1-5, with 8 nucleotides matching TRBD1. The CDR3 loop spans 15 amino acids. The J segment lost 4 bases and the V segment lost 5 bases, leaving 7 bases of the junction unmatched. Per the germline V gene, CDR1 is MDHEN and CDR2 is SYDVKM. CDR3 sequence (DNA): TGTGCCAGCAGTCAGGACAGGGAGGCTAATCAGCCCCAGCATTTT. This translates into CASSQDREANQPQHF. Based on the CDR3 plus reference TRBV28 and TRBJ1-5, the full variable domain is DVKVTQSSRYLVKRTGEKVFLECVQDMDHENMFWYRQDPGLGLRLIYFSYDVKMKEKGDIPEGYSVSREKKERFSLILESASTNQTSMYLCASSQDREANQPQHFGDGTRLSIL.

The chain has TRBV24-1 and TRBJ2-5; no reliable D call. Germline-derived CDR1 and CDR2 are KGHDR and SFDVKD. The length of the CDR3 is 12 residues. Deletions cut 3 bases from V and 4 bases from J, with 5 bases between. The CDR3 is CATSDRLETQYF. The CDR3 coding sequence is TGTGCCACCAGTGATCGGCTAGAGACCCAGTACTTC.

At least ten counts were recorded for this clonotype. The chain links TRBV7-3 to TRBJ2-3; perhaps TRBD2 as D (5 bases). CDR1 is SGHTA and CDR2 is FQGTGA in the germline V gene. CDR3 length equals 16 residues. V dropped 5 bases and J dropped 1 base, with 16 bases sitting between them. The chain's CDR3 is CASSPGGTGGTDTQYF. The CDR3 DNA follows: TGTGCCAGCAGCCCCGGCGGCACCGGGGGCACAGATACGCAGTATTTT.

The genes are TRBV12-3 or TRBV12-4 and TRBJ2-1; the D gene is possibly TRBD1 (6 bases). V was trimmed by 6 bases and J by 6 bases, leaving 18 bases between them. This CDR3 has 15 residues. The CDR3 sequence is CASSLAQGKFNEQFF. The CDR3 DNA reads as TGTGCCAGCAGCCTAGCCCAGGGGAAGTTCAATGAGCAGTTCTTC.

This clonotype was seen repeatedly, ten times or more. The chain couples TRBV7-2 to TRBJ2-1; D uncertain. Trimming stripped 5 bases from V and 7 bases from J, with 12 bases between. The CDR3 is 13 residues long. Per the germline V gene, CDR1 is SGHTA and CDR2 is FQGNSA. The CDR3 DNA reads as TGTGCCAGCAGCCCGGCTCTTGGTAATGAGCAGTTCTTC. This codes for CASSPALGNEQFF.